This TCR beta chain appears in the sequencing data of a study of human T cells and chemical hapten exposure. Background on the study: Slight volume differences across pooled libraries mainly accounted for varying per-sample TCR yields.

TCRdb processed the RACE reads anew with MiXCR; each CDR3 protein has one entry. The profile shows fewer than 350,000 distinct CDR3 sequences, just under 8% of them singletons. About this clonotype: What it binds is unknown.

Study results and limitations: PT1 expanded TCR numbers tracked positively with patch test score.

As to time point: pre-sensitization, week 0. Stated treatment: therapeutic diphenylcyclopropenone sensitization with weekly scalp DPC. The TCR sequence derives from a man aged 18 to 35 with alopecia areata. Some clones in this sample may be carry-over from other donors' samples. The source material was whole blood, sampled in connection with sensitization to the hapten diphenylcyclopropenone (DPC).

The chain's CDR3 is CASSVEGAATNEKLFF. The CDR3 DNA is TGTGCCAGCAGCGTAGAGGGGGCTGCAACTAATGAAAAACTGTTTTTT. This chain links TRBV9 with TRBJ1-4; 7 bases are shared with TRBD1. This CDR3 spans 16 amino acids. V lost 0 bases and J lost 0; bases outside the gene matches: 2. From germline, CDR1 is SGDLS and CDR2 YYNGEE. Combining the CDR3 with reference TRBV9 and TRBJ1-4 gives the whole variable domain DSGVTQTPKHLITATGQRVTLRCSPRSGDLSVYWYQQSLDQGLQFLIQYYNGEERAKGNILERFSAQQFPDLHSELNLSSLELGDSALYFCASSVEGAATNEKLFFGSGTQLSVL.